This T cell receptor (beta chain) was identified in a study of shared T cell receptors in the human thymus. CDR3 size: 16 residues. Germline-derived CDR1 and CDR2 are SGHAT and FQDESV (reference sequence). V was trimmed by 1 base and J by 5 bases, leaving 17 bases between them. Assay used: immunoSEQ multiplex PCR; TCRdb lists only in-frame clones, some missing. The table lists 550,000 to 800,000 clones, approximately 83% of them singletons, with 0.008% to 0.011% in the top ten. This sample was shared with a second study, whose subject was human thymus T cells. That paper adds: The thymus tissue came from resections taken during corrective heart surgery. Apparent bias marked the V and J gene usage of thymic and blood repertoires. Related reports documented highly overlapping thymic repertoires among unrelated individuals.

The sample consisted of thymocytes. The genes are TRBV11-1 and TRBJ2-5; the D gene is possibly TRBD2 (6 bases). The source is a girl younger than two with a congenital heart defect. CDR3 loop: CASSLGRQPSGETQYF. As DNA, the CDR3 is TGTGCCAGCAGCTTAGGGCGCCAGCCCAGCGGGGAGACCCAGTACTTC. Together with reference TRBV11-1 and TRBJ2-5, the CDR3 gives the full variable domain: EAEVAQSPRYKITEKSQAVAFWCDPISGHATLYWYRQILGQGPELLVQFQDESVVDDSQLPKDRFSAERLKGVDSTLKIQPAELGDSAMYLCASSLGRQPSGETQYFGPGTRLLVL.